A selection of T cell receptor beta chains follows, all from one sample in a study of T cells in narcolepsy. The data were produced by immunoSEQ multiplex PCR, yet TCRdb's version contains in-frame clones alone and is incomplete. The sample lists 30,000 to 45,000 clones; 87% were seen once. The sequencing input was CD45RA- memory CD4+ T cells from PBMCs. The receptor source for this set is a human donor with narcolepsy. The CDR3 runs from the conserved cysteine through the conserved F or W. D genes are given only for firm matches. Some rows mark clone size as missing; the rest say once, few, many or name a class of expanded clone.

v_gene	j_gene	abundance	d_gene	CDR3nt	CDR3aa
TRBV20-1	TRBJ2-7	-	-	TGCAGTGCCTTAGACCAGGGTCGTCAGTACTTC	CSALDQGRQYF
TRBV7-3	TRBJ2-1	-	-	TGTGCCAGCAGCTTAGGGGGTGGGCCCTACAATGAGCAGTTCTTC	CASSLGGGPYNEQFF
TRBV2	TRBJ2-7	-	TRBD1	TGTGCCAGCAGTACCCGGGGACAGGGGGCGGGGGAGCAGTACTTC	CASSTRGQGAGEQYF
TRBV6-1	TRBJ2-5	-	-	TGTGCCAGCAGTTACGGTGGGACCCAGTACTTC	CASSYGGTQYF
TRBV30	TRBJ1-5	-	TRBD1	TGTGCCTGGAGCCGGGGACAGGGAGGGGATCAGCCCCAGCATTTT	CAWSRGQGGDQPQHF
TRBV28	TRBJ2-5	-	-	TGTGCCAGCGGACAAGGGAGCGGGTACCAAGAGACCCAGTACTTC	CASGQGSGYQETQYF
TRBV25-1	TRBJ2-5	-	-	TGTGCCAGCAGTGAATTGAGTGCGGGGAGAGAGACCCAGTACTTC	CASSELSAGRETQYF
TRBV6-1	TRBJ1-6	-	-	TGTGCCAGCAGTGGCAGGGTAACATCATCACCCCTCCACTTT	CASSGRVTSSPLHF
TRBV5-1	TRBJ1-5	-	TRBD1	TGCGCCAGCAGCCCCGGGACAGGGAACAATCAGCCCCAGCATTTT	CASSPGTGNNQPQHF
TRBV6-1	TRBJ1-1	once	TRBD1	TGTGCCAGCACCCTGGAGGGACAGAAAGCTTTCTTT	CASTLEGQKAFF
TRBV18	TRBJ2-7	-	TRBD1	TGTGCCAGCTCACGGGGACAGGGCTACGAGCAGTACTTC	CASSRGQGYEQYF
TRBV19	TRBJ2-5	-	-	TGTGCCAGTACTACGACGGGCAGTCCCGAGACCCAGTACTTC	CASTTTGSPETQYF
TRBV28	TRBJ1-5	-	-	TGTGCCAGCAGTTTGGGGGGGTTTAATAGCAATCAGCCCCAGCATTTT	CASSLGGFNSNQPQHF
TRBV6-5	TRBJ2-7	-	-	TGTGCCAGCAGTTCCCCGGGCGGAGTCTACGAGCAGTACTTC	CASSSPGGVYEQYF
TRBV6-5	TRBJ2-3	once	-	TGTGCCAGCAGTTACTCAGGGTGGGGCACAGATACGCAGTATTTT	CASSYSGWGTDTQYF
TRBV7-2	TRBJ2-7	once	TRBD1	TGTGCCAGCAGCCCCCGACAGGGAAGGTACGAGCAGTACTTC	CASSPRQGRYEQYF
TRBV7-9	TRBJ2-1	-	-	TGTGCCAGCAGCTGGACCGCCGGGAATGAGCAGTTCTTC	CASSWTAGNEQFF
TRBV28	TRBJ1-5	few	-	TGTGCCAGCACCTCCTCCACGGCGGATAGCAATCAGCCCCAGCATTTT	CASTSSTADSNQPQHF
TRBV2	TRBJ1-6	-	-	TGTGCCAGAACGACAGGCTCCTATAATTCACCCCTCCACTTT	CARTTGSYNSPLHF
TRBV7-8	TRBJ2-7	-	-	TGTGCCAGCAGCTCGGCCGGGCCCTACGAGCAGTACTTC	CASSSAGPYEQYF
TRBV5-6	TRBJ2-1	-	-	TGTGCCAGCAGCTTGGAGGGACGGAGCTCCTACAATGAGCAGTTCTTC	CASSLEGRSSYNEQFF
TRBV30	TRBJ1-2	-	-	TGTGCCTGGAGTGGACAGATGACCTATGGCTACACCTTC	CAWSGQMTYGYTF
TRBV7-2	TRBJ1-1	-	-	TGTGCCAGCAGCTTAGGGAAACAAGAAGCTTTCTTT	CASSLGKQEAFF
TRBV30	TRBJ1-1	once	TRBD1	TGTGCCTGCCGCTTAGACAGGGACACTGAAGCTTTCTTT	CACRLDRDTEAFF
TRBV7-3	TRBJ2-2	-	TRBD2	TGTGCCAGCAGCCCATATAGACTAGCGGGAGCCGGGGAGCTGTTTTTT	CASSPYRLAGAGELFF
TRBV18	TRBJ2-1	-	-	TGTGCCAGCTCACCATTGGCTAGGGGCCGCTACAATGAGCAGTTCTTC	CASSPLARGRYNEQFF
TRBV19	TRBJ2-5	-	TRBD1	TGTGCCAGTAGCCACCCGATGGGGACAGGAGGATCGGTAACGGAGACCCAGTACTTC	CASSHPMGTGGSVTETQYF
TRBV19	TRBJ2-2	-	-	TGTGCCAGTAGTCGGCAAAACACCGGGGAGCTGTTTTTT	CASSRQNTGELFF
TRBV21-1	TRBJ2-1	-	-	TGTGCCAACGCCGACAGGGGGATCGATGAGCAGTTCTTC	CANADRGIDEQFF
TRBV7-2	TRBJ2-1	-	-	TGTGCCAGCATCCCTAGCCGTGAAGGGAATGAGCAGTTCTTC	CASIPSREGNEQFF
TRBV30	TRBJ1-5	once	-	TGTGCCTGGAACCAGGGGCAGGCGGCGAGGGATCAGCCCCAGCATTTT	CAWNQGQAARDQPQHF
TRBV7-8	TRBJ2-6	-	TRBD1	TGTGCCAGCAGCTTTAACCGGGACAGGGGGAGTCCTGGAGCCAACGTCCTGACTTTC	CASSFNRDRGSPGANVLTF
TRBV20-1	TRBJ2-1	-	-	TGCAGTGCTGGGGGGAACAATGAGCAGTTCTTC	CSAGGNNEQFF
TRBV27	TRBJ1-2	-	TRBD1	TGTGCCAGCAATTGGGACAGGGAGAACTATGGCTACACCTTC	CASNWDRENYGYTF
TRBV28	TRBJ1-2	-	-	TGTGCCAGCAGCCCGACAGGAATCTATGGCTACACCTTC	CASSPTGIYGYTF
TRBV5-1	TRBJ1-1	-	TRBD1	TGCGCCAGCAGCCGGACAGGGGGGAACACTGAAGCTTTCTTT	CASSRTGGNTEAFF
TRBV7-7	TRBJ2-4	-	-	TGTGCTAGCAGCTTAGACCCTCAGAACATTCAGTACTTC	CASSLDPQNIQYF
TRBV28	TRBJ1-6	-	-	TGTGCCAGCAGTTTAGTTAGGGATAATTCACCCCTCCACTTT	CASSLVRDNSPLHF
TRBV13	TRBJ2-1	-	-	TGTGCCAGCAGCTCCGGGACGGAGGGTTACAATGAGCAGTTCTTC	CASSSGTEGYNEQFF
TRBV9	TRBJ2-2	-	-	TGTGCCAGCAGCGTAGCCTTTCCCACCGGGGAGCTGTTTTTT	CASSVAFPTGELFF
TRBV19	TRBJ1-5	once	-	TGTGCCAGTAAAATACCAGGGGATCAGCCCCAGCATTTT	CASKIPGDQPQHF
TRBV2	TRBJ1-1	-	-	TGTGCCAGGGTGGACGGGCGGGACACTGAAGCTTTCTTT	CARVDGRDTEAFF
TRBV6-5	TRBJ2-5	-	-	TGTGCCAGCGAACGGGTAGGGACCCAGTACTTC	CASERVGTQYF
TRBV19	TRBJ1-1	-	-	TGTGCCTTTCATGGGGCCTCTTTACACCGGGACCAAACTGAAGCTTTCTTT	CAFHGASLHRDQTEAFF
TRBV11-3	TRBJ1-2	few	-	TGTGCCAGCAGCCGGGGGGCCAACTATGGCTACACCTTC	CASSRGANYGYTF
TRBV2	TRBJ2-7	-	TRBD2	TGTGCCACCGATAGCGGGGGCTTCGAGCAGTACTTC	CATDSGGFEQYF
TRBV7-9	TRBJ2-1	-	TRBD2	TGTGCCAGCAGCTTAAGTGGATACGGGACTAGCGGGGAGGTTGGTGAGCAGTTCTTC	CASSLSGYGTSGEVGEQFF
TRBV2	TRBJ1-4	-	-	TGTGCCAGCAGAGGGACTCGGTTCCGGGTGGGACTGTTTTTT	CASRGTRFRVGLFF
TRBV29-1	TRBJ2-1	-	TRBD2	TGCAGCCTAGGACTAGCGGGACCCAATGAGCAGTTCTTC	CSLGLAGPNEQFF
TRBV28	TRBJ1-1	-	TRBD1	TGTGCCAGCAGTTTGAACAGGGGGCAAAGAGCTTTCTTT	CASSLNRGQRAFF
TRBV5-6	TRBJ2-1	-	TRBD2	TGTGCCAGCAGCCAGGGACTAGGATGGTCCTACAATGAGCAGTTCTTC	CASSQGLGWSYNEQFF
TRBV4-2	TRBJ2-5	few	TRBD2	TGTGCCAGCAGCCAAGATGTCTCTAGCGGACAAGAGACCCAGTACTTC	CASSQDVSSGQETQYF
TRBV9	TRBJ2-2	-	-	TGTGCCAGCAGCGTAGCGCCCCAACCCACCGGGGAGCTGTTTTTT	CASSVAPQPTGELFF